This is a list of T cell receptor beta chains from one sample in a study of blood T cells in healthy people across ages. TCRdb independently ran MiXCR on the 5' RACE reads; one entry per CDR3 protein. The sample holds around 580,000 distinct CDR3 sequences, around 48% seen once. Sequenced sample: blood. These TCRs come from an elderly man in good health. CDR3s include the opening cysteine and the closing phenylalanine or tryptophan. The D gene is left open where the match is weak. The size field is filled for only some rows; it gives once, few, many or a size class.

V gene	clone size	D gene	CDR3 length	J gene	CDR3 protein	CDR3 DNA
TRBV28	.	TRBD1	16	TRBJ2-3	CASSLDRGHSTDTQYF	TGTGCCAGCAGTTTGGACAGGGGTCATAGCACAGATACGCAGTATTTT
TRBV20-1	.	TRBD1	19	TRBJ2-4	CSARVSPGQGESAKNIQYF	TGCAGTGCTAGAGTCTCCCCGGGACAGGGTGAATCAGCCAAAAACATTCAGTACTTC
TRBV11-2	.	TRBD1	15	TRBJ2-2	CASTHNRGNTGELFF	TGTGCCAGCACCCATAACAGGGGGAACACCGGGGAGCTGTTTTTT
TRBV5-1	.	.	12	TRBJ1-6	CASSPAGSALHF	TGCGCCAGCAGCCCGGCGGGGTCAGCCCTCCACTTT
TRBV6-6	.	.	15	TRBJ1-2	CASRYETRGHYGYTF	TGTGCCAGCAGATACGAAACCAGGGGACACTATGGCTACACCTTC
TRBV28	few	TRBD1	15	TRBJ2-5	CASSPRQGGMETQYF	TGTGCCAGCAGCCCACGACAGGGGGGTATGGAGACCCAGTACTTC
TRBV7-2	.	.	12	TRBJ2-2	CASKGNAGELFF	TGTGCCAGCAAAGGGAACGCCGGGGAGCTGTTTTTT
TRBV6-5	many	.	16	TRBJ2-5	CASSSRNTGRQETQYF	TGTGCCAGCAGTTCACGTAACACAGGCCGCCAAGAGACCCAGTACTTC
TRBV19	.	.	14	TRBJ2-5	CASSSQGGQETQYF	TGTGCCAGTAGTTCCCAGGGCGGGCAAGAGACCCAGTACTTC
TRBV14	.	.	13	TRBJ2-1	CASSQVPRDEQFF	TGTGCCAGCAGCCAAGTACCCAGGGACGAGCAGTTCTTC
TRBV7-2	.	.	14	TRBJ2-5	CASSRRRGGETQYF	TGTGCCAGCAGCCGACGCAGGGGTGGAGAGACCCAGTACTTC
TRBV20-1	.	.	13	TRBJ2-7	CSAVVGVRYEQYF	TGCAGTGCTGTAGTGGGGGTGCGGTACGAGCAGTACTTC
TRBV6-6	many	.	16	TRBJ2-3	CASSYSSSSSTDTQYF	TGTGCCAGCAGTTACTCGTCGTCTTCTAGCACAGATACGCAGTATTTT
TRBV27	few	.	13	TRBJ2-7	CASSRLSSYEQYF	TGTGCCAGCAGTCGCCTTAGCTCCTACGAGCAGTACTTC
TRBV19	.	TRBD1	14	TRBJ2-3	CASSIGQGGDTQYF	TGTGCCAGTAGCATCGGACAGGGTGGAGATACGCAGTATTTT
TRBV15	.	.	16	TRBJ2-5	CATSRDRSQAQETQYF	TGTGCCACCAGCAGAGATAGGTCGCAGGCTCAAGAGACCCAGTACTTC
TRBV5-1	.	TRBD1	12	TRBJ1-1	CASSETGKAAFF	TGCGCCAGCAGCGAGACAGGGAAGGCAGCTTTCTTT
TRBV7-9	few	TRBD1	15	TRBJ2-5	CASSTDRGRSETQYF	TGTGCCAGCAGTACGGACAGGGGGCGTTCGGAGACCCAGTACTTC
TRBV5-6	.	TRBD1	16	TRBJ2-5	CASSLTGGPAQETQYF	TGTGCCAGCAGCCTTACAGGGGGCCCTGCCCAAGAGACCCAGTACTTC
TRBV27	.	TRBD1	16	TRBJ1-5	CASSLRGGAGNQPQHF	TGTGCCAGCAGTTTAAGAGGGGGCGCCGGTAATCAGCCCCAGCATTTT
TRBV7-2	.	TRBD2	20	TRBJ2-3	CASSLARRVAGGLGTDTQYF	TGTGCCAGCAGCTTAGCTCGACGGGTAGCGGGGGGGCTTGGCACAGATACGCAGTATTTT
TRBV20-1	.	TRBD1	15	TRBJ2-3	CSAQLGTGAEGTQYF	TGCAGTGCTCAACTCGGGACAGGGGCAGAGGGTACGCAGTATTTT
TRBV6-5	.	.	15	TRBJ2-7	CASSYGVGVSYEQYF	TGTGCCAGCAGTTATGGAGTCGGGGTCAGCTACGAGCAGTACTTC
TRBV7-9	.	TRBD2	16	TRBJ2-5	CASSLDVASGRNEQYF	TGTGCCAGCAGCTTAGATGTGGCTAGCGGGAGGAATGAGCAGTACTTC
TRBV5-5	few	.	15	TRBJ1-6	CASSLEGVDNSPLHF	TGTGCCAGCAGCTTGGAAGGGGTCGATAATTCACCCCTCCACTTT
TRBV6-6	.	.	15	TRBJ2-7	CASRSGTQSSYEQYF	TGTGCCAGCAGATCCGGGACTCAAAGCTCCTACGAGCAGTACTTC
TRBV5-5	few	.	12	TRBJ2-7	CASETLGYEQYF	TGTGCCAGCGAAACCTTGGGATACGAGCAGTACTTC
TRBV6-5	.	.	16	TRBJ2-1	CASSPLLGGLNNGQFF	TGTGCCAGCAGTCCCCTGCTAGGAGGTCTTAACAATGGGCAGTTCTTC
TRBV5-1	.	TRBD2	17	TRBJ2-3	CASSKGLAGEYTDTQYF	TGCGCCAGCAGCAAGGGGCTAGCGGGGGAATACACAGATACGCAGTATTTT
TRBV20-1	.	TRBD2	14	TRBJ2-3	CSAISGRNTDTQYF	TGCAGTGCGATAAGCGGGAGAAACACAGATACGCAGTATTTT
TRBV20-1	.	.	14	TRBJ1-4	CSAREAQGGEKLFF	TGCAGTGCTAGAGAGGCACAGGGTGGAGAAAAACTGTTTTTT
TRBV6-6	.	TRBD2	16	TRBJ2-2	CASRPLAGGGTGELFF	TGTGCCAGCAGACCGCTAGCGGGGGGAGGGACCGGGGAGCTGTTTTTT
TRBV20-1	.	.	12	TRBJ2-3	CSARGNGDTQYF	TGCAGTGCTAGGGGGAACGGGGATACGCAGTATTTT
TRBV20-1	.	.	13	TRBJ1-6	CSASPRQDSPLHF	TGCAGTGCTAGTCCCCGACAGGATTCACCCCTCCACTTT
TRBV28	.	.	14	TRBJ2-1	CASSRPGTYNEQFF	TGTGCCAGCAGCCGACCGGGAACCTACAATGAGCAGTTCTTC
TRBV2	.	TRBD1	16	TRBJ2-7	CASSQPRQGRVYEQYF	TGTGCCAGCAGTCAACCACGACAGGGTAGGGTCTACGAGCAGTACTTC
TRBV7-2	many	.	14	TRBJ2-7	CASSFYEGAYEQYF	TGTGCCAGCAGCTTTTACGAAGGTGCCTACGAGCAGTACTTC
TRBV6-2/TRBV6-3	.	.	17	TRBJ2-1	CASSSTLPMGPYNEQFF	TGTGCCAGCAGTTCCACTCTACCCATGGGGCCCTACAATGAGCAGTTCTTC
TRBV4-3	.	.	14	TRBJ1-2	CASSQGVGSYGYTF	TGCGCCAGCAGCCAAGGGGTTGGTAGCTATGGCTACACCTTC
TRBV7-3	few	.	14	TRBJ2-7	CASSSSPGTYEQYF	TGTGCCAGCAGCTCCTCGCCGGGAACCTACGAGCAGTACTTC
TRBV4-2	.	.	15	TRBJ1-6	CASSQDQVGNSPLHF	TGTGCCAGCAGCCAAGATCAAGTGGGGAATTCACCCCTCCACTTT
TRBV20-1	few	TRBD2	16	TRBJ2-7	CSARDSGLAETYEQYF	TGCAGTGCTAGAGATTCTGGACTAGCGGAAACCTACGAGCAGTACTTC
TRBV5-1	many	TRBD2	12	TRBJ2-7	CASSLAGDEQYF	TGTGCCAGCAGCTTAGCGGGGGACGAGCAGTACTTC
TRBV10-3	.	.	15	TRBJ2-1	CAISDGQSSYNEQFF	TGTGCCATCAGTGACGGACAAAGCTCCTACAATGAGCAGTTCTTC
TRBV27	few	.	14	TRBJ2-7	CASSFSRRGSEQYF	TGTGCCAGCAGTTTTTCCAGGAGGGGTAGCGAGCAGTACTTC
TRBV7-9	.	.	14	TRBJ2-7	CASSSAGLTYEQYF	TGTGCCAGCAGCTCTGCAGGGTTGACCTACGAGCAGTACTTC
TRBV6-6	few	.	14	TRBJ2-7	CASRPQGPYGEQYF	TGTGCCAGCAGGCCGCAGGGGCCCTACGGCGAGCAGTACTTC